This T cell receptor (beta chain) is drawn from a study of cytomegalovirus exposure and HLA in healthy donors. Vbeta (60) and Jbeta (13) primers were used in the PCR. The protocol was immunoSEQ multiplex PCR, while the TCRdb copy is restricted to in-frame clones and leaves out a portion. Recorded for this sample: about 130,000 clones. Germline V gives CDR1 KGHSH, CDR2 LQKENI. The CDR3 loop spans 14 amino acids. On this clone: The antigen remains undetermined. The junction does not match germline at one end; this may be a read error.

Study findings and constraints: Fewer N-insertions (relative to the approximately 700-donor mean) were reportedly seen in an Asian-associated ancestry cluster in a later analysis.

The sequence came from a woman aged 55-69 years in good health and CMV-seronegative. Material for sequencing was PBMCs. The chain links TRBV18 to TRBJ1-4; the D is unclear. The CDR3, as DNA: TGTGCCAGCTCACACACTTCAACTAATGAAAAACTGTTTTTC. It is translated as CASSHTSTNEKLFF.